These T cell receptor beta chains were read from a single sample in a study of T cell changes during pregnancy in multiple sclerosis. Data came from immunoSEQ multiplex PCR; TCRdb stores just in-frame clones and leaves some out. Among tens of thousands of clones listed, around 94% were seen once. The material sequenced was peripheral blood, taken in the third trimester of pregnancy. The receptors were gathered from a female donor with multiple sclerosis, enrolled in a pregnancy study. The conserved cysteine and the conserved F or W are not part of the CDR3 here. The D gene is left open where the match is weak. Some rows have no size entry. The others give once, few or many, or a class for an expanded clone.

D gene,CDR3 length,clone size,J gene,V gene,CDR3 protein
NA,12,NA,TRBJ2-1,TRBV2,ASNAIKAGNEQF
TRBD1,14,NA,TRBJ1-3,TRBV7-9,ASSLGDRASGNTIY
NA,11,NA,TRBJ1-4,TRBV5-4,ASSFGANEKLF
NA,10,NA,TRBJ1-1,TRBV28,ASTTNLEAAF
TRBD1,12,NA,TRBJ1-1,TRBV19,ASRLDRGVSEAF
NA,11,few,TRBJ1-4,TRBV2,ASSAGLIEKLF
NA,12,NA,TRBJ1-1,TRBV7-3,ASSLDSAPTEAF
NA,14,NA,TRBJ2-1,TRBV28,ASSLWGSRVNNEQF
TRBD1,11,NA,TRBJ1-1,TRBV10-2,ASSGQGANEAF
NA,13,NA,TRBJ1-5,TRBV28,ASSLEGDSNQPQH
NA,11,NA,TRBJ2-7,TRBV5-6,ASSHTGKSEQY
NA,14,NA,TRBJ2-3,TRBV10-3,AISESRVGGTDTQY
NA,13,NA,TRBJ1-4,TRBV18,ASSPRRAYNEKLF
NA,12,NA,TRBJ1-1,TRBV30,AWTVGFGWEEAF
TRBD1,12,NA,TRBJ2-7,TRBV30,AWRLGQGTYEQY
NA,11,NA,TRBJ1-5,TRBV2,ASSYDSGQPQH
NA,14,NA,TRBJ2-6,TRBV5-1,ASSLRGSSGANVLT
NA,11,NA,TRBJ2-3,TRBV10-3,AIRREATDTQY
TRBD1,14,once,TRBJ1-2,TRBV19,ASSRTGTGGFYGYT
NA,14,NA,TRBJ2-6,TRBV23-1,ASRRSRAGTANVLT
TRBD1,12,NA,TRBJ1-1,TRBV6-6,ASSYGTGNTEAF
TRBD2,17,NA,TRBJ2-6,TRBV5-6,ASSLGPPGGRSGANVLT
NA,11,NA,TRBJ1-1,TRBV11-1,ASSLVENTEAF
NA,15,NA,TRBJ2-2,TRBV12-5,ASGSNPSVSNTGELF
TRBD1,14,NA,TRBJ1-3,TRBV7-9,ASSSRGLESGNTIY
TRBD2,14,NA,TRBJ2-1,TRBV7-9,ASSSYSGSSYNEQF
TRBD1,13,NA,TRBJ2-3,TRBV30,AWSVRDRGRDTQY
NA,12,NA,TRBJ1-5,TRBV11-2,ASSLSTGNQPQH
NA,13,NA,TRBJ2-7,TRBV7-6,ASSLRDLRGGEQY